These T cell receptor beta chains were read from a single sample in a study of PD-1 blockade in classical Hodgkin lymphoma. Assay used: immunoSEQ multiplex PCR; TCRdb lists only in-frame clones, some missing. The table lists 45,000 or so clones, over 70% of them singletons. The sample in question was peripheral blood mononuclear cells (PBMCs), obtained at baseline. The receptors originated from a human donor with classical Hodgkin lymphoma. CDR3s include the opening cysteine and the closing phenylalanine or tryptophan. The D gene is left open where the match is weak. Expanded clones are given a class, and other clones once, few, many or no size at all.

D gene	J gene	clone size	V gene	CDR3 DNA	CDR3 protein
-	TRBJ2-5	few	TRBV5-1	TGCGCCAGCAGCCGGAGGGCGGAATCCCCTCTAATAGAGACCCAGTACTTC	CASSRRAESPLIETQYF
TRBD2	TRBJ2-5	-	TRBV9	TGTGCCAGCAGCGTAGGAGTTAGCGGGGTCGGAGAGACCCAGTACTTC	CASSVGVSGVGETQYF
-	TRBJ1-4	-	TRBV5-1	TGCGCCAGCAGCTTGGTCACGGGAGTAGGAGAAAAACTGTTTTTT	CASSLVTGVGEKLFF
-	TRBJ2-3	few	TRBV5-6	TGTGCCAGCAGCTTGGAGGGCTGGGCCACAGATACGCAGTATTTT	CASSLEGWATDTQYF
-	TRBJ1-1	-	TRBV5-4	TGTGCCAGCAGCTCGTCGCCGGACACTGAAGCTTTCTTT	CASSSSPDTEAFF
-	TRBJ1-1	few	TRBV5-1	TGCGCCAGCAGTTTGGAGCTTCTCGGCACTGAAGCTTTCTTT	CASSLELLGTEAFF
-	TRBJ2-7	-	TRBV5-1	TGCGCCAGCAGCTTGAACGTCCGGGCCCCAAGCTCCTACGAGCAGTACTTC	CASSLNVRAPSSYEQYF
-	TRBJ2-5	few	TRBV19	TGTGCCAGTAGTCCCTCCCTGGTGCGAGGGGCAACGACCCAGTACTTC	CASSPSLVRGATTQYF
TRBD1	TRBJ1-5	-	TRBV30	TGTGCCTGGAGAGGGCAGGGGGGGATCCAGCCCCAGCATTTT	CAWRGQGGIQPQHF
-	TRBJ2-5	-	TRBV7-2	TGTGCCAGCAGCCAACCAGGGGCCAAAGAGACCCAGTACTTC	CASSQPGAKETQYF
-	TRBJ2-1	-	TRBV28	TGTGCCAGCAGCCCGAGTCGGGGGGCCCACAATGAGCAGTTCTTC	CASSPSRGAHNEQFF
-	TRBJ2-7	once	TRBV21-1	TGTGCCAGCGAGGGTGTCAAAACCTACGAGCAGTACTTC	CASEGVKTYEQYF